The rows below give T cell receptor beta chains drawn from one sample of a study of blood T cells in healthy people across ages. TCRdb passed the 5' RACE reads through MiXCR, listing each CDR3 protein once. The sample includes around 520,000 distinct CDR3 sequences, around 27% of them seen just once. The sample also formed part of further work on T cells of mothers and their children.

The sample was blood. These receptors all come from a boy younger than 10 in good health. Each CDR3 is given with its conserved first and last residue. A D gene is named only where the DNA matches it firmly. Clone size, where shown, is once, few, many, or a class for clones that have expanded.

J gene: TRBJ1-5; V gene: TRBV20-1; clone size: NA; D gene: NA; CDR3 protein: CSARDPGSEQPQHF; CDR3 DNA: TGCAGTGCTAGAGATCCGGGCAGCGAACAGCCCCAGCATTTT
J gene: TRBJ2-7; V gene: TRBV29-1; clone size: few; D gene: TRBD1; CDR3 protein: CSVLRGNYEQYF; CDR3 DNA: TGCAGCGTGCTCAGGGGGAACTACGAGCAGTACTTC
J gene: TRBJ2-7; V gene: TRBV29-1; clone size: few; D gene: NA; CDR3 protein: CSVRGRGEQYF; CDR3 DNA: TGCAGCGTCAGAGGCAGGGGCGAGCAGTACTTC
J gene: TRBJ1-5; V gene: TRBV12-3/TRBV12-4; clone size: few; D gene: NA; CDR3 protein: CASSLSSPNQPQHF; CDR3 DNA: TGTGCCAGCAGTTTAAGCAGTCCAAATCAGCCCCAGCATTTT
J gene: TRBJ2-2; V gene: TRBV12-3/TRBV12-4; clone size: NA; D gene: NA; CDR3 protein: CASSLAEYSTGELFF; CDR3 DNA: TGTGCCAGCAGTTTAGCCGAGTATTCCACCGGGGAGCTGTTTTTT
J gene: TRBJ2-5; V gene: TRBV6-2/TRBV6-3; clone size: few; D gene: NA; CDR3 protein: CASSLLLQETQYF; CDR3 DNA: TGTGCCAGCAGTCTCCTACTCCAAGAGACCCAGTACTTC
J gene: TRBJ2-6; V gene: TRBV9; clone size: NA; D gene: NA; CDR3 protein: CASSPHRPGRSSGANVLTF; CDR3 DNA: TGTGCCAGCAGCCCTCACCGTCCCGGAAGAAGCTCTGGGGCCAACGTCCTGACTTTC
J gene: TRBJ2-1; V gene: TRBV2; clone size: NA; D gene: NA; CDR3 protein: CASTTDSGGNNEQFF; CDR3 DNA: TGTGCCAGCACTACGGACAGTGGGGGAAACAATGAGCAGTTCTTC
J gene: TRBJ2-7; V gene: TRBV2; clone size: few; D gene: NA; CDR3 protein: CASSIGGSGEQYF; CDR3 DNA: TGTGCCAGCAGTATAGGTGGGTCTGGGGAGCAGTACTTC
J gene: TRBJ2-5; V gene: TRBV20-1; clone size: NA; D gene: NA; CDR3 protein: CSARRGTRETQYF; CDR3 DNA: TGCAGTGCTAGGAGGGGGACACGAGAGACCCAGTACTTC
J gene: TRBJ1-4; V gene: TRBV12-3/TRBV12-4; clone size: few; D gene: NA; CDR3 protein: CASSFSGRMRQVNEKLFF; CDR3 DNA: TGTGCCAGCAGTTTTAGCGGAAGGATGAGACAGGTTAATGAAAAACTGTTTTTT
J gene: TRBJ2-5; V gene: TRBV12-3/TRBV12-4; clone size: NA; D gene: TRBD2; CDR3 protein: CASRVAGGPRETQYF; CDR3 DNA: TGTGCCAGCAGAGTAGCGGGAGGGCCCCGGGAGACCCAGTACTTC
J gene: TRBJ1-2; V gene: TRBV6-4; clone size: NA; D gene: NA; CDR3 protein: CASSFSFGPNYTF; CDR3 DNA: TGTGCCAGCAGTTTTTCGTTTGGTCCCAACTACACCTTC
J gene: TRBJ2-5; V gene: TRBV29-1; clone size: few; D gene: TRBD2; CDR3 protein: CSVRLAGRGETQYF; CDR3 DNA: TGCAGCGTACGACTAGCGGGGAGGGGAGAGACCCAGTACTTC
J gene: TRBJ2-3; V gene: TRBV7-6; clone size: few; D gene: TRBD2; CDR3 protein: CASSLRLAGGADTQYF; CDR3 DNA: TGTGCCAGCAGCCTAAGACTAGCGGGGGGGGCAGATACGCAGTATTTT
J gene: TRBJ2-7; V gene: TRBV7-9; clone size: NA; D gene: NA; CDR3 protein: CASSSGTGYEQYF; CDR3 DNA: TGTGCCAGCAGCTCCGGGACTGGCTACGAGCAGTACTTC
J gene: TRBJ2-5; V gene: TRBV3-1; clone size: NA; D gene: TRBD1; CDR3 protein: CASSPIVGQGEKETQYF; CDR3 DNA: TGTGCCAGCAGCCCTATCGTCGGACAGGGCGAGAAAGAGACCCAGTACTTC
J gene: TRBJ2-6; V gene: TRBV25-1; clone size: few; D gene: NA; CDR3 protein: CASSDFSPHYSGANVLTF; CDR3 DNA: TGTGCCAGCAGTGATTTTTCCCCCCACTACTCTGGGGCCAACGTCCTGACTTTC
J gene: TRBJ1-4; V gene: TRBV25-1; clone size: NA; D gene: NA; CDR3 protein: CASSEYNWYGNEKLFF; CDR3 DNA: TGTGCCAGCAGTGAATATAATTGGTATGGTAATGAAAAACTGTTTTTT
J gene: TRBJ1-6; V gene: TRBV15; clone size: NA; D gene: NA; CDR3 protein: CATSSPDSAYNSPLHF; CDR3 DNA: TGTGCCACCAGCAGCCCGGACAGTGCCTATAATTCACCCCTCCACTTT
J gene: TRBJ2-1; V gene: TRBV29-1; clone size: few; D gene: NA; CDR3 protein: CSVPQGHEQFF; CDR3 DNA: TGCAGCGTTCCACAGGGCCATGAGCAGTTCTTC
J gene: TRBJ2-7; V gene: TRBV21-1; clone size: few; D gene: NA; CDR3 protein: CASSARIGYEQYF; CDR3 DNA: TGTGCCAGCAGCGCACGGATAGGCTACGAGCAGTACTTC
J gene: TRBJ2-5; V gene: TRBV3-1; clone size: few; D gene: TRBD1; CDR3 protein: CASGNRGTRYGEQYF; CDR3 DNA: TGTGCCAGCGGGAACAGGGGAACCCGCTACGGTGAGCAGTACTTC
J gene: TRBJ2-3; V gene: TRBV7-7; clone size: few; D gene: NA; CDR3 protein: CASSPARLDTQYF; CDR3 DNA: TGTGCTAGCAGCCCCGCCCGTCTAGATACGCAGTATTTT
J gene: TRBJ2-7; V gene: TRBV6-2/TRBV6-3; clone size: NA; D gene: TRBD2; CDR3 protein: CAGSYLSGRAFYEQYF; CDR3 DNA: TGTGCCGGCAGTTACCTCAGCGGGAGGGCCTTCTACGAGCAGTACTTC
J gene: TRBJ2-1; V gene: TRBV11-2; clone size: few; D gene: TRBD1; CDR3 protein: CASSLDRGFYNEQFF; CDR3 DNA: TGTGCCAGCAGCCTGGACAGGGGATTTTACAATGAGCAGTTCTTC
J gene: TRBJ2-4; V gene: TRBV11-2; clone size: NA; D gene: NA; CDR3 protein: CASSLRGQELAKNIQYF; CDR3 DNA: TGTGCCAGCAGCTTAAGAGGGCAGGAGCTAGCCAAAAACATTCAGTACTTC
J gene: TRBJ2-7; V gene: TRBV2; clone size: few; D gene: TRBD2; CDR3 protein: CASSEGVSGSSYEQYF; CDR3 DNA: TGTGCCAGCAGTGAGGGAGTAAGCGGGAGCTCCTACGAGCAGTACTTC
J gene: TRBJ2-3; V gene: TRBV5-4; clone size: NA; D gene: TRBD1; CDR3 protein: CASSLAGDRLADTQYF; CDR3 DNA: TGTGCCAGCAGCTTGGCCGGGGACAGGTTGGCAGATACGCAGTATTTT
J gene: TRBJ1-6; V gene: TRBV7-2; clone size: few; D gene: NA; CDR3 protein: CASSLGGNNSPLHF; CDR3 DNA: TGTGCCAGCAGCCTTGGGGGGAATAATTCACCCCTCCACTTT
J gene: TRBJ2-1; V gene: TRBV12-3/TRBV12-4; clone size: NA; D gene: TRBD1; CDR3 protein: CASRFDRGVYNEQFF; CDR3 DNA: TGTGCCAGCAGATTCGACAGGGGAGTATACAATGAGCAGTTCTTC
J gene: TRBJ2-3; V gene: TRBV29-1; clone size: few; D gene: NA; CDR3 protein: CSVEGAQTIHTDTQYF; CDR3 DNA: TGCAGCGTTGAAGGGGCTCAGACCATTCACACAGATACGCAGTATTTT
J gene: TRBJ2-6; V gene: TRBV7-9; clone size: few; D gene: NA; CDR3 protein: CASSTRFSGANVLTF; CDR3 DNA: TGTGCCAGCAGCACCCGATTCTCTGGGGCCAACGTCCTGACTTTC
J gene: TRBJ2-5; V gene: TRBV7-2; clone size: NA; D gene: NA; CDR3 protein: CASSFPSPEWETQYF; CDR3 DNA: TGTGCCAGCAGCTTCCCTAGCCCCGAGTGGGAGACCCAGTACTTC
J gene: TRBJ2-3; V gene: TRBV6-5; clone size: NA; D gene: TRBD2; CDR3 protein: CASSYPLASGTSTDTQYF; CDR3 DNA: TGTGCCAGCAGCTACCCTCTGGCTAGCGGGACTAGCACAGATACGCAGTATTTT